The next 24 T cell receptor beta chains were all read from a single sample in a study of cytotoxic CD8 clonotypes in ibrutinib-treated CLL. The data were produced by immunoSEQ multiplex PCR, yet TCRdb's version contains in-frame clones alone and is incomplete. Among some 200,000 clones, 55% to 85% were seen once, and the ten largest hold around 15%. The starting material was PBMCs, obtained after 24 months of ibrutinib treatment. Every receptor here comes from a human donor with chronic lymphocytic leukemia.

The chain combines TRBV6-1 with TRBJ1-2, with a weak D call TRBD1 (5 bases). Deletions cut 3 bases from V and 3 bases from J, with 11 bases between. CDR3 size: 14 residues. Germline values: CDR1 MNHNS, CDR2 SASEGT. The CDR3 loop is CASSEISGYYGYTF. Written as DNA, the CDR3 is TGTGCCAGCAGTGAGATTTCAGGGTACTATGGCTACACCTTC.

The V call is TRBV27, the J call TRBJ1-5; no clear D gene. Germline assignment: CDR1 MNHEY and CDR2 SMNVEV (reference sequence). Trimming removed 2 bases from V and 3 bases from J, with 8 bases in between. The CDR3 length is 14 residues. CDR3 amino acids: CASSLVGLNQPQHF. Here the CDR3 DNA reads TGTGCCAGCAGTTTAGTAGGGCTCAATCAGCCCCAGCATTTT.

The rearrangement links TRBV6-1 to TRBJ2-7; tentative D call: TRBD2 (5 bases). There are 14 residues in the CDR3. From germline, CDR1 is MNHNS and CDR2 SASEGT. With 3 bases removed from V and 1 base from J, the gap between germline ends came to 10 bases. Written as DNA, the CDR3 is TGTGCCAGCAGTGACCGGGATCGTTCCTACGAGCAGTACTTC. This codes for CASSDRDRSYEQYF.

The chain combines TRBV7-9 with TRBJ2-3; 11 bases match TRBD2. This CDR3 has 16 amino acids. With V trimmed by 5 bases and J by 5 bases, 9 bases remained unmatched. Germline CDR1 reads SEHNR; CDR2 reads FQNEAQ (reference sequence). This CDR3 reads CASSLSGLADRDTQYF. Here the CDR3 DNA reads TGTGCCAGCAGCCTATCGGGACTAGCGGATAGAGATACGCAGTATTTT. The full variable domain, in which reference TRBV7-9 and TRBJ2-3 provide the parts outside the CDR3, is DTGVSQNPRHKITKRGQNVTFRCDPISEHNRLYWYRQTLGQGPEFLTYFQNEAQLEKSRLLSDRFSAERPKGSFSTLEIQRTEQGDSAMYLCASSLSGLADRDTQYFGPGTRLTVL.

V and J are TRBV18 and TRBJ2-1; 9 positions match TRBD1. Looked up from germline, CDR1 is KGHSH and CDR2 is LQKENI. V was pared by 1 base and J by 9 bases, with 7 bases of the junction left unmatched. CDR3 length: 15 amino acids. The CDR3 sequence is CASSPRDRVTSEQFF. The CDR3 coding sequence is TGTGCCAGCTCACCACGGGACAGGGTGACCAGTGAGCAGTTCTTC.

The V call is TRBV7-3, the J call TRBJ2-1; the D gene is possibly TRBD2 (6 bases). Germline V CDR1 and CDR2: SGHTA, FQGTGA. V was shortened by 0 bases and J by 3 bases, with 12 bases between the two germline ends. The CDR3 runs to 16 residues. The CDR3 spells CASSLTGSGYYNEQFF. The DNA for the CDR3 is TGTGCCAGCAGCTTAACGGGTAGCGGTTACTACAATGAGCAGTTCTTC.

This clone was recorded a few times. The chain joins TRBV27 to TRBJ1-5; the match to TRBD1 covers 9 bases. Per germline, CDR1 MNHEY and CDR2 SMNVEV (reference sequence). The CDR3 extends over 14 amino acids. V lost 3 bases, J lost 5 bases, and 2 bases stayed unmatched. The CDR3 nucleotides are TGTGCCAGCAGTTTGCGGACAGGGGATCAGCCCCAGCATTTT. Translation gives CASSLRTGDQPQHF.

This clone appeared a single time. This chain connects TRBV9 to TRBJ2-7; 9 nucleotides line up with TRBD2. The CDR3 contains 16 residues. V shed 5 bases, J shed 5 bases, and the junction held 14 bases outside the gene matches. Germline lookup yields CDR1 SGDLS and CDR2 YYNGEE. The CDR3 DNA sequence: TGTGCCAGCAGTACCCCCGAGCGGGAGGTTTCCCACGAGCAGTACTTC. It encodes CASSTPEREVSHEQYF. Complete variable domain (other parts from reference TRBV9 and TRBJ2-7): DSGVTQTPKHLITATGQRVTLRCSPRSGDLSVYWYQQSLDQGLQFLIQYYNGEERAKGNILERFSAQQFPDLHSELNLSSLELGDSALYFCASSTPEREVSHEQYFGPGTRLTVT.

This clone was seen a handful of times. V and J are TRBV28 and TRBJ1-2; 9 bases line up with TRBD1. The V and J ends lost 10 bases and 3 bases, in that order; junction bases with no gene match: 6. Germline values: CDR1 MDHEN, CDR2 SYDVKM. The CDR3 spans 13 residues. CDR3 DNA sequence: TGTGCCACCGGACAGGGGAACTACTATGGCTACACCTTC. It codes for CATGQGNYYGYTF.

The chain employs TRBV4-3 and TRBJ2-1; no clear D gene. Between the trimmed V and J ends, which lost 0 bases and 5 bases, there was a span of 11 bases. The CDR3 sequence is 15 residues long. Germline values: CDR1 LGHNA, CDR2 YSLEER. CDR3 bases: TGCGCCAGCAGCCAAGATTGGGGTTTGGACAATGAGCAGTTCTTC. Translated, it gives CASSQDWGLDNEQFF.

The chain links TRBV5-1 to TRBJ2-5; TRBD2 matches at 7 bases. The CDR3 consists of 15 residues. V dropped 4 bases and J dropped 2; count of bases not matched to a gene: 8. Germline assignment: CDR1 SGHRS and CDR2 YFSETQ. The CDR3 loop reads CASSAQAGRQETQYF. CDR3 coding DNA: TGCGCCAGCAGCGCTCAAGCGGGAAGACAAGAGACCCAGTACTTC.

This chain links TRBV7-9 with TRBJ1-5, with 10 bases aligning to TRBD1. Germline CDR1 reads SEHNR; CDR2 reads FQNEAQ (reference sequence). The CDR3 totals 15 residues. V dropped 5 bases and J dropped 2; count of bases not matched to a gene: 3. CDR3: CASSQTGGGNQPQHF. The CDR3 DNA reads as TGTGCCAGCAGCCAGACAGGGGGCGGCAATCAGCCCCAGCATTTT.

This chain uses TRBV9 with TRBJ2-1; D might be TRBD1 or TRBD2, each matching 5 bases. The germline V gene encodes CDR1 SGDLS and CDR2 YYNGEE. V was shortened by 2 bases and J by 2 bases, with 14 bases between the two germline ends. This CDR3 has 16 residues. The CDR3 DNA sequence: TGTGCCAGCAGCGTCCGAGGGACGGTGACCTACAATGAGCAGTTCTTC. It encodes CASSVRGTVTYNEQFF.

This CDR3 is CASSLTAGQNTEAFF. The CDR3 DNA reads as TGTGCCAGCAGCCTAACAGCAGGGCAGAACACTGAAGCTTTCTTT. The V gene is TRBV16, the J gene TRBJ1-1; D perhaps matches TRBD1 (5 bases). The CDR3 totals 15 residues. CDR1 and CDR2 (germline): KGHSY, FQNENV. Deletions cut 4 bases from V and 1 base from J, with 13 bases between. The whole variable domain, filled in from reference TRBV16 and TRBJ1-1, reads GEEVAQTPKHLVRGEGQKAKLYCAPIKGHSYVFWYQQVLKNEFKFLISFQNENVFDETGMPKERFSAKCLPNSPCSLEIQATKLEDSAVYFCASSLTAGQNTEAFFGQGTRLTVV.

In its sample, this clone was seen once. The J gene is TRBJ1-1, the V gene TRBV2; D is perhaps TRBD1 (6 bases). From germline, CDR1 is SNHLY and CDR2 FYNNEI. The CDR3 runs to 14 residues. The V end was cut by 6 bases, the J end by 0 bases, with 11 bases between. CDR3: CASSRQVVNTEAFF. The CDR3 DNA reads as TGTGCCAGCAGCCGACAGGTAGTGAACACTGAAGCTTTCTTT.

The rearrangement joins TRBV19 to TRBJ2-3; TRBD2 agrees at 14 bases. The CDR3 spans 17 residues. V was pared by 2 bases and J by 4 bases, with 5 bases of the junction left unmatched. Germline CDR1 LNHDA, CDR2 SQIVND (reference sequence). CDR3 coding DNA: TGTGCCAGTAGTATACCAACGACTAGCGGGAGGGCAGATACGCAGTATTTT. Its protein product is CASSIPTTSGRADTQYF.

The chain joins TRBV28 to TRBJ2-7; D unresolved. With 2 bases removed from V and 2 bases from J, the gap between germline ends came to 10 bases. Germline-derived CDR1 and CDR2 are MDHEN and SYDVKM. This CDR3 spans 14 amino acids. The CDR3 protein is CASSLPGYAYEQYF. The CDR3 bases are TGTGCCAGCAGTTTACCCGGTTACGCCTACGAGCAGTACTTC.

In its sample, this clone was seen a few times. V usage is TRBV7-2 and J usage is TRBJ2-1, with D possibly called TRBD1 or TRBD2 (5 bases each). Trimming stripped 1 base from V and 7 bases from J, with 14 bases between. Germline V gene sequence: CDR1 SGHTA, CDR2 FQGNSA. This CDR3 is 15 amino acids long. The CDR3 coding sequence is TGTGCCAGCAGCTTAGTTGGGGGAGAGGTAAATGAGCAGTTCTTC. Its translation: CASSLVGGEVNEQFF.

This chain joins TRBV29-1 and TRBJ1-2, with a weak D call TRBD1 (6 bases). Trimming shortened V by 0 bases and J by 4 bases, and 12 bases separated the two germline ends. Germline loops: CDR1 SQVTM, CDR2 ANQGSEA. This CDR3 has 14 amino acids. The CDR3 region has the DNA TGCAGCGTTGAAGATCGTCGGACAGCCTATGGCTACACCTTC. It yields the protein CSVEDRRTAYGYTF.

The chain has TRBV5-1 and TRBJ2-3; 7 bases fit TRBD2. This CDR3 contains 15 residues. Germline lookup yields CDR1 SGHRS and CDR2 YFSETQ. V dropped 0 bases and J dropped 5; count of bases not matched to a gene: 6. CDR3 sequence reads: CASSLGAGVLDTQYF. DNA for the CDR3: TGCGCCAGCAGCTTGGGGGCGGGAGTTTTAGATACGCAGTATTTT.

This clone was recorded a few times. V and J are TRBV6-5 and TRBJ2-2, with D possibly being TRBD1 or TRBD2 (5 bases each). The CDR3 extends over 15 amino acids. V was shortened by 1 base and J by 4 bases, with 10 bases between the two germline ends. The V gene's germline CDR1 is MNHEY and CDR2 SVGAGI. CDR3: CASSYFSDSTGELFF. CDR3 bases: TGTGCCAGCAGTTACTTTAGCGACAGCACCGGGGAGCTGTTTTTT.

V usage is TRBV19 and J usage is TRBJ1-1; D not certain. Trimming pared 6 bases from V and 4 bases from J, leaving 21 bases between. The CDR3 runs to 16 residues. Germline loops: CDR1 LNHDA, CDR2 SQIVND (reference sequence). The CDR3 here is CASSRPGPYSATEAFF. Written as DNA, the CDR3 is TGTGCCAGTAGCCGCCCCGGGCCCTACTCGGCCACTGAAGCTTTCTTT.

The rearrangement links TRBV28 to TRBJ2-2; D not resolved. The CDR3 length is 13 residues. The V gene's germline CDR1 is MDHEN and CDR2 SYDVKM. Trimming cost V 2 bases and J 6 bases, with 7 bases left between them. The CDR3 sequence: CASSLRRAGELFF. The CDR3 DNA follows: TGTGCCAGCAGTTTAAGGCGCGCCGGGGAGCTGTTTTTT. Variable domain in full (rest from reference TRBV28 and TRBJ2-2): DVKVTQSSRYLVKRTGEKVFLECVQDMDHENMFWYRQDPGLGLRLIYFSYDVKMKEKGDIPEGYSVSREKKERFSLILESASTNQTSMYLCASSLRRAGELFFGEGSRLTVL.

The chain couples TRBV6-6 to TRBJ1-2; a weak D match, TRBD1 (6 bases). CDR3 size: 13 residues. CDR1 MNHNY and CDR2 SVGAGI come from the germline V gene (reference sequence). The ends were cut back, 5 bases at V and 7 bases at J, with 14 bases in the middle. CDR3 residues: CASSVGQPGGYTF. The CDR3 region has the DNA TGTGCCAGCAGTGTTGGACAGCCGGGTGGCTACACCTTC.